Shown below are 11 T cell receptor beta chains from a single sample sequenced in a study of identical twins. TCRdb itself ran the 5' RACE reads through MiXCR, one entry per CDR3 protein. Of more than 350,000 distinct CDR3 sequences in the sample, approximately 8.7% were seen once. Sequenced sample: naive T cells sorted from blood. These receptors all come from a woman aged 45-60 years in good health.

Many counts were recorded for this clonotype. This chain connects TRBV29-1 to TRBJ2-1; 7 nucleotides agree with TRBD2. The germline CDR1 and CDR2 sequences are SQVTM and ANQGSEA. CDR3 length equals 15 residues. Unmatched junction bases numbered 6, after V lost 1 base and J lost 3 bases. The CDR3 protein is CSVEGLGDYYNEQFF. As DNA, the CDR3 is TGCAGCGTTGAAGGGTTGGGGGACTACTACAATGAGCAGTTCTTC.

V gene TRBV27 combines with J gene TRBJ2-3; 8 bases line up with TRBD1. V trimming: 8 bases; J trimming: 4 bases; junction bases outside the gene matches: 2. CDR1 is MNHEY, CDR2 SMNVEV, per germline (reference sequence). The CDR3 is 12 amino acids. CDR3 coding DNA: TGTGCCAGCCAGGGGGCCTCAGATACGCAGTATTTT. It translates to CASQGASDTQYF.

This clonotype came up a few times. J is TRBJ2-7 and V is TRBV5-1, with a tentative D call TRBD1 (6 bases). Trimming removed 0 bases from V and 4 bases from J, with 14 bases in between. Germline loops: CDR1 SGHRS, CDR2 YFSETQ. The CDR3 has 15 residues. CDR3 region: CASSLAQGPRYEQYV. The CDR3 region has the DNA TGCGCCAGCAGCTTGGCTCAGGGGCCTCGTTACGAGCAGTACGTC.

This clonotype was recorded at least ten times. This chain joins TRBV11-3 and TRBJ2-7, with 12 bases fitting TRBD2. The CDR3 is 18 amino acids. Losses at the gene ends were 5 bases for V and 1 base for J; bases not matched to a gene: 12. Looked up from germline, CDR1 is SGHNT and CDR2 is YENEEA. CDR3 sequence reads: CASSTIGLAGKTSYEQYF. CDR3 bases: TGTGCCAGCAGCACCATTGGACTAGCGGGAAAGACATCCTACGAGCAGTACTTC.

The genes are TRBV13 and TRBJ2-7; TRBD1 matches 8 bases. The CDR3 spans 14 residues. From germline, CDR1 is PRHDT and CDR2 FYEKMQ (reference sequence). With V trimmed by 3 bases and J by 5 bases, 6 bases remained unmatched. CDR3 protein: CASSLNRGTHEQYF. The CDR3 region has the DNA TGTGCCAGCAGCTTGAACAGGGGGACCCACGAGCAGTACTTC.

This clonotype has a count of ten or more. The chain employs TRBV12-3 or TRBV12-4 and TRBJ2-7; unclear D gene. Trimming cost V 3 bases and J 5 bases, with 11 bases left between them. The CDR3 is made up of 13 amino acids. In nucleotides, the CDR3 is TGTGCCAGCAGTTTTGCTAGATCTCACGAGCAGTACTTC. Amino acid sequence: CASSFARSHEQYF.

CDR3 residues: CASSKEIKVRMNTEAFF. In DNA, the CDR3 is TGTGCCAGCAGCAAAGAAATAAAGGTGAGGATGAACACTGAAGCTTTCTTT. This sequence joins TRBV21-1 and TRBJ1-1. TRBV21-1 is a listed pseudogene. This CDR3 is 17 amino acids long.

Worth noting for this clonotype: At one end the junction does not follow the germline gene, possibly because of a read error. The genes are TRBV5-1 and TRBJ2-7; 9 bases agree with TRBD2. The CDR3 spans 16 residues. The germline CDR1 and CDR2 sequences are SGHRS and YFSETQ. CDR3 residues: CACSPASSGISYEQYF. The CDR3 region has the DNA TGCGCCTGCAGCCCCGCATCTAGCGGGATCTCCTACGAGCAGTACTTC.

This sequence joins TRBV7-8 and TRBJ1-1, with a possible D match to TRBD1 (5 bases). The germline V and J ends were trimmed by 0 bases and 7 bases, with 15 bases remaining between them. The CDR3 loop spans 15 amino acids. The germline V gene encodes CDR1 SGHVS and CDR2 FQNEAQ. CDR3 in DNA: TGTGCCAGCAGCTTAGCGCAACAGGATAAATATGAAGCTTTCTTT. Protein sequence: CASSLAQQDKYEAFF.

The chain recombines TRBV29-1 with TRBJ2-5; possible D gene TRBD1, 6 bases. CDR1 is SQVTM and CDR2 is ANQGSEA in the germline V gene. Trimming removed 4 bases from V and 1 base from J, with 10 bases in between. CDR3 length: 13 residues. The CDR3 loop reads CSVGRQVQETQYF. For the CDR3, the DNA is TGCAGCGTTGGGAGACAGGTCCAAGAGACCCAGTACTTC.

V is TRBV18 and J is TRBJ2-1; possible D gene TRBD2, 6 bases. The V and J ends lost 6 bases and 5 bases respectively, with 8 bases between them. Germline values: CDR1 KGHSH, CDR2 LQKENI. The CDR3 spans 12 residues. In nucleotides, the CDR3 is TGTGCCAGCTCCGGGGGAGACAATGAGCAGTTCTTC. Its protein product is CASSGGDNEQFF.